What follows is one T cell receptor (beta chain) and its context. Its cognate antigen is unknown. The data derive from a study of regulatory dendritic cells for organ transplantation. Germline loops: CDR1 MNHEY, CDR2 SVGAGI. This CDR3 contains 15 residues. Germline trimming cut 0 bases from V and 1 base from J; bases unmatched to any gene: 2. Naive CD45RA+ and memory CD45RO+ CD4+ or CD8+ T cells were FACS-sorted. Profiled with immunoSEQ multiplex PCR; TCRdb holds only in-frame clones, not every one. This table holds under 45,000 clones, approximately 91% found once. Study-wide results and caveats: Regulatory dendritic cells appeared to expand memory CD8+ clones less than mature ones. Memory T cells were less diverse than naive, with memory CD8+ most oligoclonal. Of resting T cell subsets, memory CD8+ had the most alloreactive clonotypes.

Source material: naive CD4+ T cells from blood. The subset denotes: CD45RA+ naive T cells. The J gene is TRBJ1-1, the V gene TRBV6-5; TRBD1 matches at 7 bases. The receptor was derived from a human donor in good health. The DNA of the CDR3 is TGTGCCAGCAGTTACTCGAACAGGGGGAACACTGAAGCTTTCTTT. Protein sequence: CASSYSNRGNTEAFF.